A selection of T cell receptor beta chains follows, all from one sample in a study of spatial heterogeneity in lung cancer. TCRdb itself ran the 5' RACE reads through MiXCR, one entry per CDR3 protein. The profile shows around 41,000 distinct CDR3 sequences, 6.5% to 8% of them singletons. The sample consisted of PBMCs, taken at surgery. These receptors were collected from a female donor with early-stage non-small cell lung cancer. CDR3s include the opening cysteine and the closing phenylalanine or tryptophan. The D gene is left open where the match is weak. Clone size appears in some rows only: once, few, many, or a class for an expanded clone.

abundance,j_gene,v_gene,d_gene,CDR3aa,CDR3nt
few,TRBJ1-2,TRBV4-3,NA,CASSQDFQGSYGYTF,TGCGCCAGCAGCCAAGATTTTCAGGGAAGCTATGGCTACACCTTC
NA,TRBJ1-2,TRBV20-1,TRBD1,CSALNDRADKGYTF,TGCAGTGCTTTAAATGACAGGGCGGATAAGGGCTACACCTTC
NA,TRBJ2-3,TRBV4-3,TRBD2,CASSQDFVAGPDTQYF,TGCGCCAGCAGCCAAGATTTTGTAGCGGGACCAGATACGCAGTATTTT
many,TRBJ1-2,TRBV28,TRBD1,CASSLTGQGGGYTF,TGTGCCAGCAGCCTAACCGGACAGGGCGGTGGCTACACCTTC
many,TRBJ2-2,TRBV18,NA,CASSGTINTGELFF,TGTGCCAGCTCTGGAACAATAAACACCGGGGAGCTGTTTTTT
few,TRBJ2-7,TRBV6-5,TRBD2,CASSSGGSSSYEQYF,TGTGCCAGCAGTTCCGGGGGGTCGAGCTCCTACGAGCAGTACTTC
many,TRBJ1-1,TRBV27,TRBD1,CASGGPNTEAFF,TGTGCCTCAGGGGGGCCGAACACTGAAGCTTTCTTT
many,TRBJ1-2,TRBV30,NA,CAWSLIYGYTF,TGTGCCTGGAGTCTAATCTATGGCTACACCTTC
many,TRBJ1-6,TRBV4-1,NA,CASSQDERRDSPLHF,TGCGCCAGCAGCCAAGATGAAAGGAGAGATTCACCCCTCCACTTT
NA,TRBJ2-3,TRBV7-2,NA,CASSAQGSTDTQYF,TGTGCCAGCAGCGCCCAGGGGAGCACAGATACGCAGTATTTT
NA,TRBJ2-3,TRBV28,NA,CASSPYTDTQYF,TGTGCCAGCAGCCCATACACAGATACGCAGTATTTT
NA,TRBJ2-3,TRBV12-3/TRBV12-4,TRBD1,CASRSTGQGSTDTQYF,TGTGCCAGCAGGAGTACGGGACAGGGATCGACAGATACGCAGTATTTT
many,TRBJ2-7,TRBV6-5,NA,CASSAGFNEQYF,TGTGCCAGCAGCGCAGGGTTCAACGAGCAGTACTTC
many,TRBJ1-3,TRBV6-5,NA,CASSRTVSGNTIYF,TGTGCCAGCAGCCGGACAGTCTCTGGAAACACCATATATTTT
NA,TRBJ2-4,TRBV5-1,NA,CASTSGLSKNIQYF,TGCGCCAGCACCTCGGGACTTTCTAAAAACATTCAGTACTTC
many,TRBJ1-2,TRBV5-1,TRBD1,CASSLNRGSDGYTF,TGCGCCAGCAGCTTGAACAGGGGGAGTGATGGCTACACCTTC
many,TRBJ2-2,TRBV2,NA,CASSFAGAGELFF,TGTGCCAGCAGCTTTGCCGGGGCCGGGGAGCTGTTTTTT
NA,TRBJ2-5,TRBV5-1,TRBD1,CASRIQGEETQYF,TGCGCCAGCAGGATACAGGGGGAAGAGACCCAGTACTTC
few,TRBJ2-6,TRBV24-1,TRBD1,CATEDRVPSGANVLTF,TGTGCCACCGAGGACAGGGTACCTTCTGGGGCCAACGTCCTGACTTTC
many,TRBJ1-1,TRBV4-1,TRBD1,CASSQVLDRDTEAFF,TGCGCCAGCAGCCAAGTATTGGACAGGGACACTGAAGCTTTCTTT
few,TRBJ2-1,TRBV19,NA,CASSLREAGNEQFF,TGTGCCAGTAGTCTCAGAGAGGCGGGCAATGAGCAGTTCTTC
many,TRBJ1-1,TRBV27,NA,CASRRDLTAEAFF,TGTGCCAGCAGAAGAGATTTGACAGCCGAAGCTTTCTTT
NA,TRBJ2-7,TRBV14,NA,CASSLRISYEQYF,TGTGCCAGCAGCCTCCGAATATCCTACGAGCAGTACTTC
many,TRBJ1-1,TRBV9,NA,CASSVSGAPTEAFF,TGTGCCAGCAGCGTTTCCGGGGCGCCCACTGAAGCTTTCTTT
many,TRBJ1-2,TRBV20-1,TRBD1,CSAARDQGAGYGYTF,TGCAGTGCCGCGCGGGACCAGGGGGCGGGCTATGGCTACACCTTC
NA,TRBJ2-1,TRBV2,TRBD1,CASSIRQGTYNGQFF,TGTGCCAGCAGTATCCGACAGGGGACCTATAATGGGCAGTTCTTC
NA,TRBJ2-3,TRBV20-1,NA,CSARLKGGLDTQYF,TGCAGTGCTAGACTCAAGGGGGGTTTGGATACGCAGTATTTT
few,TRBJ2-3,TRBV2,TRBD2,CASSLAGIRDTQYF,TGTGCCAGCAGCCTAGCGGGGATAAGAGATACGCAGTATTTT
many,TRBJ2-2,TRBV6-5,TRBD1,CASSFSTGLAELFF,TGTGCCAGCAGTTTCTCGACAGGGTTAGCGGAGCTGTTTTTT
NA,TRBJ1-3,TRBV4-1,TRBD1,CASSQRGAGGRRGNTIYF,TGCGCCAGCAGCCAAAGGGGGGCAGGGGGCCGGAGAGGAAACACCATATATTTT
NA,TRBJ1-1,TRBV19,TRBD1,CASSSNGQGRAEAFF,TGTGCCAGTAGTTCCAACGGACAGGGGAGAGCTGAAGCTTTCTTT
few,TRBJ1-4,TRBV7-2,TRBD1,CASSARQGGTNEKLFF,TGTGCCAGCAGCGCCCGACAGGGGGGTACTAATGAAAAACTGTTTTTT
few,TRBJ1-5,TRBV18,TRBD1,CASTGQGRNQPQHF,TGTGCCAGCACAGGACAGGGGCGCAATCAGCCCCAGCATTTT
NA,TRBJ2-1,TRBV4-3,TRBD2,CASSQDRGGEQFF,TGCGCCAGCAGCCAAGATCGGGGGGGTGAGCAGTTCTTC
NA,TRBJ2-3,TRBV29-1,NA,CSVGGVSDTQYF,TGCAGCGTTGGAGGGGTCTCAGATACGCAGTATTTT
NA,TRBJ2-5,TRBV7-2,NA,CASSPVGLRETQYF,TGTGCCAGCAGCCCGGTAGGGCTTCGGGAGACCCAGTACTTC
NA,TRBJ1-2,TRBV4-1,NA,CASRHAGGSVYGYTF,TGCGCCAGCAGGCACGCCGGGGGTAGTGTCTATGGCTACACCTTC
NA,TRBJ2-7,TRBV6-1,NA,CASSGGLGYEQYF,TGTGCCAGCAGTGGGGGCTTGGGCTACGAGCAGTACTTC
many,TRBJ2-3,TRBV5-1,TRBD2,CASSFGLAGATDTQYF,TGCGCCAGCAGCTTCGGACTAGCGGGGGCCACAGATACGCAGTATTTT
NA,TRBJ1-4,TRBV6-1,NA,CASKLVGDEKLFF,TGTGCCAGCAAACTCGTGGGGGATGAAAAACTGTTTTTT
many,TRBJ2-3,TRBV7-9,NA,CASSFNGRGEDTQYF,TGTGCCAGCAGCTTTAATGGGCGGGGTGAGGATACGCAGTATTTT
many,TRBJ1-1,TRBV20-1,NA,CSAPHGVNTEAFF,TGCAGTGCCCCTCATGGGGTGAACACTGAAGCTTTCTTT
NA,TRBJ1-4,TRBV12-3/TRBV12-4,TRBD1,CASSLRGREKLFF,TGTGCCAGCAGTTTAAGGGGGCGAGAAAAACTGTTTTTT
many,TRBJ2-7,TRBV28,NA,CATYPRQSSYEQYF,TGTGCCACCTACCCCAGACAGAGCTCCTACGAGCAGTACTTC
NA,TRBJ2-7,TRBV5-1,TRBD2,CASSAGLAGVTYEQYF,TGCGCCAGCAGCGCAGGACTAGCGGGGGTTACCTACGAGCAGTACTTC
many,TRBJ2-1,TRBV5-1,TRBD1,CASSRGGDVNEQFF,TGCGCCAGCAGCAGAGGGGGCGATGTGAATGAGCAGTTCTTC
many,TRBJ2-3,TRBV7-2,TRBD2,CASSTRYLSSGGAPDTQYF,TGTGCCAGCAGCACCCGATACCTCTCTAGCGGGGGGGCCCCAGATACGCAGTATTTT
NA,TRBJ1-1,TRBV2,NA,CASRPDAMNTEAFF,TGTGCCAGCAGGCCGGACGCCATGAACACTGAAGCTTTCTTT
few,TRBJ2-5,TRBV9,NA,CASSADTGTETQYF,TGTGCCAGCAGCGCCGATACAGGGACTGAGACCCAGTACTTC
many,TRBJ2-3,TRBV7-9,NA,CASSLDSPGSTDTQYF,TGTGCCAGCAGCTTGGATTCGCCCGGTAGCACAGATACGCAGTATTTT
once,TRBJ2-7,TRBV20-1,NA,CSARTTHAYEQYF,TGCAGTGCTAGGACTACGCACGCCTACGAGCAGTACTTC
NA,TRBJ1-6,TRBV4-3,NA,CASSQEKSSRPLHF,TGCGCCAGCAGCCAAGAAAAGTCTTCCCGACCCCTCCACTTT
NA,TRBJ2-7,TRBV21-1,NA,CASDTCEQYF,TGTGCCAGCGACACCTGCGAGCAGTACTTC
NA,TRBJ1-1,TRBV30,TRBD1,CAWTGDRGPGTEAFF,TGTGCCTGGACAGGTGACAGGGGGCCGGGGACTGAAGCTTTCTTT
few,TRBJ1-5,TRBV27,NA,CASSFGADNQPQHF,TGTGCCAGCAGTTTCGGGGCAGACAATCAGCCCCAGCATTTT